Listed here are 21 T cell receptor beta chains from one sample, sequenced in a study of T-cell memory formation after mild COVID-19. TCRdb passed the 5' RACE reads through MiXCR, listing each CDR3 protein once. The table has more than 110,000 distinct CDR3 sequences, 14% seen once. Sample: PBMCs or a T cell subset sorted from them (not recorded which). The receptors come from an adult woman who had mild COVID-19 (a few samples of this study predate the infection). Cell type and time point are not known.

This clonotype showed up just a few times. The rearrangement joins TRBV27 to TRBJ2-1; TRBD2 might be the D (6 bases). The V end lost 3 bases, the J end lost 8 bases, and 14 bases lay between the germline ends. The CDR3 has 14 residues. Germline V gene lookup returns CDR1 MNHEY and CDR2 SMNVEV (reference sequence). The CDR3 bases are TGTGCCAGCAGTTTCGGGAGTAGGAGCGATGAGCAGTTCTTC. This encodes CASSFGSRSDEQFF.

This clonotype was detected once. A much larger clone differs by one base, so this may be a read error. CDR3 nucleotides: TGTGCCAGCGGAGGGGTATACTGTGGCTACACCTTC. It translates to CASGGVYCGYTF. This chain uses TRBV6-5 with TRBJ1-2, with TRBD1 as a possible D gene (5 bases). V was pared by 8 bases and J by 7 bases, with 14 bases between. The CDR3 contains 12 residues. The germline CDR1 and CDR2 sequences are MNHEY and SVGAGI.

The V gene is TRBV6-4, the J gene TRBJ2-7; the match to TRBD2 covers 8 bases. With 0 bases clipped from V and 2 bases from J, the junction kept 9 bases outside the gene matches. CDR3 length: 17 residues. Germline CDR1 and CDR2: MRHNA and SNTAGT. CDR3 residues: CASSDSLGLAVPYEQYF. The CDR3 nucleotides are TGTGCCAGCAGTGACTCCCTCGGACTAGCAGTCCCCTACGAGCAGTACTTC.

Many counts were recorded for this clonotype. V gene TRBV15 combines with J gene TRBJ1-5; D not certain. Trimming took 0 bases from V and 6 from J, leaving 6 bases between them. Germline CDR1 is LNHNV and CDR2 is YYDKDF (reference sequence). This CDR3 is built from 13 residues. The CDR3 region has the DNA TGTGCCACCAGCAGAGAGAGAGTTCAGCCCCAGCATTTT. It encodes CATSRERVQPQHF.

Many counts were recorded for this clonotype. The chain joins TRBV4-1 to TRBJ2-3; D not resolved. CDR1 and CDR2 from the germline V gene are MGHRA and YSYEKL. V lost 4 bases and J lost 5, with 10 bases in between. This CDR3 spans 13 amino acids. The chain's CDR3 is CASSRVVGDTQYF. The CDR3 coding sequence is TGCGCCAGCAGCCGAGTGGTGGGAGATACGCAGTATTTT.

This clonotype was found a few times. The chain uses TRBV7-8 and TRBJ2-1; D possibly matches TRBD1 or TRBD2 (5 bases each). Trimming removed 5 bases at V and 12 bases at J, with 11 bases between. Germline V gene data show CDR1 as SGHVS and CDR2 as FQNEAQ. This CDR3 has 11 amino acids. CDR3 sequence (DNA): TGTGCCAGCAGCGTCCGGGACCTGCAGTTCTTC. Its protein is CASSVRDLQFF.

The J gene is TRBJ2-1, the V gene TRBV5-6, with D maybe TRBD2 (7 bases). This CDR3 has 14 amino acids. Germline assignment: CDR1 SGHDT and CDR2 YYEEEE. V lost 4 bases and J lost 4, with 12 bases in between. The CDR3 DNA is TGTGCCAGCAGCCCGGGGGGCAGGTACAATGAGCAGTTCTTC. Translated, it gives CASSPGGRYNEQFF.

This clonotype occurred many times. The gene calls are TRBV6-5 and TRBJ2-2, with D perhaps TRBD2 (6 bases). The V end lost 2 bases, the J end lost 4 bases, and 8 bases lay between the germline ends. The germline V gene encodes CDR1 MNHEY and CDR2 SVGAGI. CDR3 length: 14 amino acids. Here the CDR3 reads CASSYGGSTGELFF. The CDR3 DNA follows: TGTGCCAGCAGTTACGGGGGGAGCACCGGGGAGCTGTTTTTT.

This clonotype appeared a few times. The CDR3 DNA is TGTGCCAGCAGCTTAGGAGGGCGACACGAGCAGTACTTC. Amino acids: CASSLGGRHEQYF. This chain joins TRBV7-9 and TRBJ2-7, with D perhaps TRBD2 (5 bases). V was pared by 1 base and J by 5 bases, with 9 bases between. CDR1 is SEHNR, CDR2 FQNEAQ, per germline (reference sequence). The CDR3 length is 13 residues. The variable domain in full, completed from reference TRBV7-9 and TRBJ2-7, reads DTGVSQNPRHKITKRGQNVTFRCDPISEHNRLYWYRQTLGQGPEFLTYFQNEAQLEKSRLLSDRFSAERPKGSFSTLEIQRTEQGDSAMYLCASSLGGRHEQYFGPGTRLTVT.

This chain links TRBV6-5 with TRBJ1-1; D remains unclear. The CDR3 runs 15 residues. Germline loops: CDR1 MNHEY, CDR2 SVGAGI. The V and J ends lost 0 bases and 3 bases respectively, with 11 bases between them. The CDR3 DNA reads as TGTGCCAGCAGTTACTCGGGAGGTGGGGACACTGAAGCTTTCTTT. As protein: CASSYSGGGDTEAFF.

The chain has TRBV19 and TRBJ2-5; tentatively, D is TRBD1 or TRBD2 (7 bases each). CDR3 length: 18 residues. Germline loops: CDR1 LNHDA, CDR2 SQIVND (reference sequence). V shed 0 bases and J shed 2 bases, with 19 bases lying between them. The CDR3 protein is CASSIDPGGGTDQETQYF. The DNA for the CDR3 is TGTGCCAGTAGTATAGATCCGGGAGGAGGGACAGATCAAGAGACCCAGTACTTC.

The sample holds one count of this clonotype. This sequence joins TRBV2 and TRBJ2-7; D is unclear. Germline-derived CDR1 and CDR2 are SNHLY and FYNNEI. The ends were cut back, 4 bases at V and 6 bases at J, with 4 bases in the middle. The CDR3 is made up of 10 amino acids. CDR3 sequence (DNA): TGTGCCAGCAGTGGCGCCGAGCAGTACTTC. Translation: CASSGAEQYF.

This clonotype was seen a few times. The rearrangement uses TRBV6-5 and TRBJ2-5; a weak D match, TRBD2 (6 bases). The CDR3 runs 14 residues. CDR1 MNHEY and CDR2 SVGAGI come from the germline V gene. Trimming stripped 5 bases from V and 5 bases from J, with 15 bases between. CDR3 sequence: CASSGFMGRETQYF. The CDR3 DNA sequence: TGTGCCAGCAGTGGATTCATGGGGAGGGAGACCCAGTACTTC.

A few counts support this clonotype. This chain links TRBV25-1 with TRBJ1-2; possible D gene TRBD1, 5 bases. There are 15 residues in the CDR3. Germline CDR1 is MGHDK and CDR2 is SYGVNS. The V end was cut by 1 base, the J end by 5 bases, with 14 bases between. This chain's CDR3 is CASSELGDAIYGYTF. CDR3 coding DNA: TGTGCCAGCAGTGAATTGGGGGACGCGATATATGGCTACACCTTC.

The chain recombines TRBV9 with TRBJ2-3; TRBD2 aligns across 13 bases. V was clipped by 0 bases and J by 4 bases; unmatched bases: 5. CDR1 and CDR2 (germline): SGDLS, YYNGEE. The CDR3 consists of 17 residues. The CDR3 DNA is TGTGCCAGCAGCGTAGGGACTAGCGGGAGTAGGTCAGATACGCAGTATTTT. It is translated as CASSVGTSGSRSDTQYF.

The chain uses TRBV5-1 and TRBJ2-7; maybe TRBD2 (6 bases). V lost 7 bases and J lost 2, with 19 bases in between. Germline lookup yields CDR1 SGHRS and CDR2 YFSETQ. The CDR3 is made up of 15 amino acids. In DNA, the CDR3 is TGCGCCAGCTACCCGGTCGGTAGCGGAACCTACGAGCAGTACTTC. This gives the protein CASYPVGSGTYEQYF.

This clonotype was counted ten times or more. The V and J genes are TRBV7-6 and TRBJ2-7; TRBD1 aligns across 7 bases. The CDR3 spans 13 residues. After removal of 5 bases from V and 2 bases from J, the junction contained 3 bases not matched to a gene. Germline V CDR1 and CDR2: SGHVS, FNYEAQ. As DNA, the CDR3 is TGTGCCAGCAGCAGGGACAGTACCTACGAGCAGTACTTC. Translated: CASSRDSTYEQYF.

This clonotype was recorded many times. The CDR3 protein is CASSQEASGAYEQYF. In nucleotides, the CDR3 is TGCGCCAGCAGCCAAGAGGCTAGCGGGGCCTACGAGCAGTACTTC. The J gene is TRBJ2-7, the V gene TRBV4-1, with 9 bases lining up with TRBD2. The germline CDR1 and CDR2 sequences are MGHRA and YSYEKL. The CDR3 sequence is 15 residues long. J was trimmed by 2 bases and V by 0 bases; bases with no gene match: 2.

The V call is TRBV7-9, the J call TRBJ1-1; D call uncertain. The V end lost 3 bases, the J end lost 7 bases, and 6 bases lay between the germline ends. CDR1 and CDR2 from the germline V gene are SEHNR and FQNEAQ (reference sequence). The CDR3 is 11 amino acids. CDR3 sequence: CASSLQLEAFF. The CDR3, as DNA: TGTGCCAGCAGCTTGCAACTTGAAGCTTTCTTT.

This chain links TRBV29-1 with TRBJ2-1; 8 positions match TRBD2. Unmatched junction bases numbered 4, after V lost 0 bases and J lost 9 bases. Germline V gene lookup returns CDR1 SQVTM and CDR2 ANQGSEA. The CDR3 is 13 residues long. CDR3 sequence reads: CSVEDQLAVEQFF. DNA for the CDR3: TGCAGCGTTGAAGATCAACTAGCGGTTGAGCAGTTCTTC.

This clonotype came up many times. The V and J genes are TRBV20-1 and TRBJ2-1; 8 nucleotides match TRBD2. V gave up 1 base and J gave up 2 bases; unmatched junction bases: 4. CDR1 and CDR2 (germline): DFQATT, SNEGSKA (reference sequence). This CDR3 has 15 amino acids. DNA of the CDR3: TGCAGTGCTAGAGGACTAGCGCCGACCTACAATGAGCAGTTCTTC. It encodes CSARGLAPTYNEQFF.